Following are 14 T cell receptor beta chains from one sample sequenced in a study of blood T cell repertoires in COVID-19. The assay was immunoSEQ multiplex PCR, and TCRdb's table has in-frame clones only and misses some. The sample consists of more than 120,000 clones, roughly 87% of them appearing once. What was sequenced was peripheral blood. The receptors here all came from a woman aged 45-65 years with acute or convalescent COVID-19.

This chain links TRBV5-4 with TRBJ1-1, with TRBD1 matching 9 bases. Germline trimming cut 4 bases from V and 4 bases from J; bases unmatched to any gene: 8. Germline V CDR1 and CDR2: SGHNT, YYREEE (reference sequence). CDR3 length equals 15 residues. The CDR3 loop is CASSDTGGGGTEAFF. CDR3 nucleotides: TGTGCCAGCAGCGATACAGGGGGCGGCGGCACTGAAGCTTTCTTT.

Only one count was recorded for this clone. This sequence joins TRBV7-9 and TRBJ2-7, with a weak D call TRBD1 (6 bases). The CDR3 contains 16 residues. Looked up from germline, CDR1 is SEHNR and CDR2 is FQNEAQ (reference sequence). Trimming removed 4 bases at V and 3 bases at J, with 19 bases between. CDR3 loop: CASSSQIQGNSYEQYF. The CDR3 nucleotides read TGTGCCAGCAGCTCGCAGATACAGGGCAACAGCTACGAGCAGTACTTC.

The V and J genes are TRBV7-2 and TRBJ1-5; no reliable D call. In germline, CDR1 is SGHTA, CDR2 FQGNSA. The germline V and J ends were trimmed by 3 bases and 0 bases, with 9 bases remaining between them. The CDR3 is made up of 15 amino acids. The CDR3 sequence: CASSFDGDSNQPQHF. In nucleotides, the CDR3 is TGTGCCAGCAGCTTCGACGGGGATAGCAATCAGCCCCAGCATTTT.

The chain joins TRBV11-2 to TRBJ2-2; 10 bases are a match to TRBD1. Trimming at V came to 6 bases and at J to 0 bases, leaving 7 bases not matched to a gene. Germline loops: CDR1 SGHAT, CDR2 FQNNGV. The CDR3 loop spans 17 amino acids. The CDR3 here is CASSRPGTGANTGELFF. The CDR3 DNA is TGTGCCAGCAGTCGACCCGGGACAGGGGCGAACACCGGGGAGCTGTTTTTT. The full variable domain, completed using reference TRBV11-2 and TRBJ2-2, is EAGVAQSPRYKIIEKRQSVAFWCNPISGHATLYWYQQILGQGPKLLIQFQNNGVVDDSQLPKDRFSAERLKGVDSTLKIQPAKLEDSAVYLCASSRPGTGANTGELFFGEGSRLTVL.

The chain carries TRBV4-2 and TRBJ2-1; D gene unclear. Germline V lookup: CDR1 LGHNA, CDR2 YNFKEQ. The CDR3 sequence is 15 residues long. The V and J ends lost 0 bases and 4 bases respectively, with 10 bases between them. The CDR3: CASSQDRQAYNEQFF. The CDR3 DNA reads TGTGCCAGCAGCCAAGATAGACAAGCTTACAATGAGCAGTTCTTC.

The chain joins TRBV3-1 (or the pseudogene TRBV3-2) to TRBJ1-1; 9 nucleotides agree with TRBD1. The CDR3 totals 14 residues. Germline V CDR1 and CDR2: LGHDT, YNNKEL (reference sequence). The junction had 5 bases not matched to a gene; V was cut back by 5 bases and J by 4 bases. Written as DNA, the CDR3 is TGTGCCAGCAGCACATGGGGACAGGGCACTGAAGCTTTCTTT. This translates into CASSTWGQGTEAFF.

This chain links TRBV7-9 with TRBJ2-7; TRBD1 aligns across 7 bases. This CDR3 is built from 17 residues. Germline V gives CDR1 SEHNR, CDR2 FQNEAQ (reference sequence). V was pared by 5 bases and J by 6 bases, with 19 bases of the junction left unmatched. CDR3 bases: TGTGCCAGCAGCCCCGAATTTAGACAGGGTGTTCATGTCGAGCAGTACTTC. Translated, it gives CASSPEFRQGVHVEQYF.

The chain carries TRBV5-1 and TRBJ2-3, with TRBD2 as a possible D gene (6 bases). The CDR3 is 15 amino acids. Germline lookup yields CDR1 SGHRS and CDR2 YFSETQ. V was pared by 5 bases and J by 4 bases, with 17 bases between. CDR3 amino acids: CASSSEGREADTQYF. The CDR3 DNA is TGCGCCAGCAGTTCTGAAGGCAGGGAGGCAGATACGCAGTATTTT.

The chain couples TRBV27 to TRBJ2-3; possible D gene TRBD1, 6 bases. The germline V gene encodes CDR1 MNHEY and CDR2 SMNVEV (reference sequence). The CDR3 totals 13 residues. The V and J ends lost 5 bases and 5 bases respectively, with 11 bases between them. DNA of the CDR3: TGTGCCAGCAGTCCCCTACAGGGAGATACGCAGTATTTT. Encoded protein: CASSPLQGDTQYF.

This chain links TRBV20-1 with TRBJ2-3; 12 bases agree with TRBD2. Trimming cost V 3 bases and J 4 bases; bases outside gene matches: 5. The V gene's germline CDR1 is DFQATT and CDR2 SNEGSKA (reference sequence). There are 15 residues in the CDR3. DNA for the CDR3: TGCAGTGCTAGTTCCCTAGCGGGGGGGCCAGATACGCAGTATTTT. This sequence encodes CSASSLAGGPDTQYF.

The J gene is TRBJ2-7, the V gene TRBV11-2; perhaps TRBD2 as D (6 bases). CDR1 SGHAT and CDR2 FQNNGV come from the germline V gene. The CDR3 consists of 13 residues. Trimming took off 5 bases at V and 5 bases at J, with 13 bases between the two ends. The chain's CDR3 is CASSARPGDEQYF. For the CDR3, the DNA is TGTGCCAGCAGCGCTCGACCGGGAGACGAGCAGTACTTC.

V gene TRBV6-5 combines with J gene TRBJ2-4, with TRBD2 matching 7 bases. CDR1 MNHEY and CDR2 SVGAGI come from the germline V gene. The CDR3 is 16 amino acids. The V segment lost 0 bases and the J segment 5 bases; nucleotides outside the gene matches: 7. CDR3 bases: TGTGCCAGCAGTTACTCGAGCACTAGCGTTGAAAACATTCAGTACTTC. Residues: CASSYSSTSVENIQYF.

The chain joins TRBV23-1 to TRBJ1-4; the D gene is possibly TRBD1 (6 bases). TRBV23-1 is noted as an ORF with a role that remains uncertain. The CDR3 has 16 amino acids. The V gene lost 0 bases and the J gene lost 0 bases, with 8 bases spanning the gap. The CDR3 bases are TGCGCCAGCAGTCAATCGCAGGGGACAACTAATGAAAAACTGTTTTTT. Amino acid sequence: CASSQSQGTTNEKLFF.

The chain couples TRBV5-8 to TRBJ2-7; a weak D match, TRBD1 (6 bases). V was shortened by 4 bases and J by 1 base, with 15 bases between the two germline ends. CDR1 is SGHTS, CDR2 YDEGEE, per germline. The CDR3 has 15 amino acids. The CDR3, as DNA: TGTGCCAGCAGCCCCCACAGGGTCCTTTCCTACGAGCAGTACTTC. Its protein is CASSPHRVLSYEQYF.